The rows below give T cell receptor beta chains drawn from one sample of a study of shared clonotypes between healthy human individuals. TCRdb keeps only in-frame clones here, not all; method: immunoSEQ multiplex PCR. The data contain 800,000 to 1,200,000 clones, 75% to 85% of them seen just once; the ten biggest clones take up under 0.6%. The sequencing input was memory CD4+ T cells from PBMCs. All receptors derive from a man aged 18 to 30 in good health. Some clones in this sample may be carry-over from other donors' samples. CDR3s include the opening cysteine and the closing phenylalanine or tryptophan. The D gene is left open where the match is weak. Clone sizes are given selectively: once, few, many, or a class where the clone is expanded.

D	V	size	J	DNA	CDR3
TRBD1	TRBV30	-	TRBJ2-4	TGTGCCTGGAGGGACCGGGACAGGCTGTACTTC	CAWRDRDRLYF
TRBD1	TRBV23-1	many	TRBJ2-7	TGCGCCAGCAGTGGTTTGACAGGGGTCTACGAGCAGTACTTC	CASSGLTGVYEQYF
TRBD2	TRBV28	-	TRBJ2-7	TGTGCCAGCAGTCCGACTAGCGGGGGGGCCTACGAGCAGTACTTC	CASSPTSGGAYEQYF
TRBD1	TRBV5-4	-	TRBJ2-1	TGTGCCAGCAGCTCCCGGGACAGAAACAATGAGCAGTTCTTC	CASSSRDRNNEQFF
TRBD2	TRBV28	-	TRBJ2-7	TGTGCCAGCCCCCCCGGACTAGCGGGAGCCGTCTCCTACGAGCAGTACTTC	CASPPGLAGAVSYEQYF
TRBD1	TRBV9	-	TRBJ2-1	TGTGCCAGCAGCGTAGGTACTTACAGGGGGTACAATGAGCAGTTCTTC	CASSVGTYRGYNEQFF
TRBD1	TRBV19	-	TRBJ1-4	TGTGCCAGTAGTTTGAGACAGGGAGGCGCAACTAATGAAAAACTGTTTTTT	CASSLRQGGATNEKLFF
-	TRBV5-6	-	TRBJ2-7	TGTGCCAGCAGCCTCGGGCCGCATTTGAACGAGCAGTACTTC	CASSLGPHLNEQYF
-	TRBV12-2	-	TRBJ1-2	TGTGCAAGTCGCTTAAGGTCGGACAGTGCTAACTATGGCTACACCTTC	CASRLRSDSANYGYTF
-	TRBV7-2	-	TRBJ2-7	TGTGCCAGCAGCTTAGGGTACGGTCCCTACGAGCAGTACTTC	CASSLGYGPYEQYF
-	TRBV11-2	-	TRBJ2-2	TGTGCCAGCATCGAAGATCTAGGTGAAACCGGGGAGCTGTTTTTT	CASIEDLGETGELFF
-	TRBV6-6	-	TRBJ2-7	TGTGCCAGCAGTTCTCAGAAAACCATCGAGCAGTACTTC	CASSSQKTIEQYF
TRBD2	TRBV18	-	TRBJ2-7	TGTGCCAGCTCACCAGGGGGACTAGCGGCCTACGAGCAGTACTTC	CASSPGGLAAYEQYF
TRBD1	TRBV28	-	TRBJ2-7	TGTGCCAGCAGTCAGGACAGGCCGGGGGAGCAGTACTTC	CASSQDRPGEQYF
-	TRBV4-3	-	TRBJ1-3	TGCGCCAGCAGCCAAGATTCCCCCCCTGCCATATATTTT	CASSQDSPPAIYF
TRBD1	TRBV15	-	TRBJ2-7	TGTGCCACCAGCAGAGCCGGGACAGGGGATCTCGAGCAGTACTTC	CATSRAGTGDLEQYF
-	TRBV28	-	TRBJ2-5	TGTGCCAGCAGTTTATTTTCGACGGAGGGACCTGAGACCCAGTACTTC	CASSLFSTEGPETQYF
TRBD2	TRBV27	-	TRBJ2-7	TGTGCCAGCAGTTTTTTGTCTAGCGGGAGGGCCTACGAGCAGTACTTC	CASSFLSSGRAYEQYF
-	TRBV18	-	TRBJ2-7	TGTGCCAGCTCACCATGGGCCAATTCCTACGAGCAGTACTTC	CASSPWANSYEQYF
TRBD1	TRBV5-1	-	TRBJ1-5	TGCGCCAGCAGCTTTCAGGGGGATCAGCCCCAGCATTTT	CASSFQGDQPQHF
-	TRBV7-2	-	TRBJ2-5	TGTGCCAGCAGCTTATACGAGACCCAGTACTTC	CASSLYETQYF
-	TRBV5-6	few	TRBJ1-1	TGTGCCAGCAGCTTGGAAGGACTTGGGGCCCGGAACACTGAAGCTTTCTTT	CASSLEGLGARNTEAFF
-	TRBV9	-	TRBJ2-2	TGTGCCAGCAGCGTAGTAGGTGGAGTCGGGGAGCTGTTTTTT	CASSVVGGVGELFF
-	TRBV5-1	-	TRBJ1-2	TGCGCCAGCAGCTTAGTGGGGGCTTATGGCTACACCTTC	CASSLVGAYGYTF
-	TRBV30	-	TRBJ1-1	TGTGCCTGGAGCGAGGCGGTGGACACTGAAGCTTTCTTT	CAWSEAVDTEAFF
-	TRBV6-5	-	TRBJ1-3	TGTGCCAGCATGATACAGTTAAGCTCTGGAAACACCATATATTTT	CASMIQLSSGNTIYF
-	TRBV2	-	TRBJ1-3	TGTGCCAGCAAGACAGGTAGCTCTGGAAACACCATATATTTT	CASKTGSSGNTIYF
-	TRBV9	-	TRBJ2-3	TGTGCCAGCAGCCCTCCTTGGGGTAGCGTCGCAGATACGCAGTATTTT	CASSPPWGSVADTQYF
TRBD1	TRBV6-5	-	TRBJ2-7	TGTGCCAGCAGTTATGAGGGGGCGAACTACGAGCAGTACTTC	CASSYEGANYEQYF
-	TRBV6-1	few	TRBJ1-1	TGTGCCAGCATGGTTCTTTCTAGTGAAGCTTTCTTT	CASMVLSSEAFF
-	TRBV30	few	TRBJ2-7	TGTGCCTGGAGGGGGGACGGCTACGAGCAGTACTTC	CAWRGDGYEQYF
-	TRBV4-2	-	TRBJ1-4	TGTGCCAGCAGCCAAACCGGAGCAGAAAAACTGTTTTTT	CASSQTGAEKLFF
TRBD1	TRBV28	-	TRBJ2-7	TGTGCCAGCAGTTCCCAACCGGGACAGCACTCCTACGAGCAGTACTTC	CASSSQPGQHSYEQYF
-	TRBV28	few	TRBJ1-2	TGTGCCAGCAACGGTCAGGGGACCTATGGCTACACCTTC	CASNGQGTYGYTF
-	TRBV18	-	TRBJ2-5	TGTGCCAGCTCACCAACTCAAACAGCGGAGACCCAGTACTTC	CASSPTQTAETQYF
TRBD1	TRBV5-8	-	TRBJ2-5	TGTGCCAGCAGCTTAGCCGGGACAGGGAAGGAAGAGACCCAGTACTTC	CASSLAGTGKEETQYF
-	TRBV11-2	-	TRBJ1-2	TGTGCCAGCAGCCCTTCGACAGCTAACTATGGCTACACCTTC	CASSPSTANYGYTF
-	TRBV2	-	TRBJ2-1	TGTGCCAGCAGTGAACGGAGGCTAGCCCTCGGAGGTGAGCAGTTCTTC	CASSERRLALGGEQFF
TRBD1	TRBV18	-	TRBJ2-1	TGTGCCAGCTCACGGAGACAGGGGGCTTATGAGCAGTTCTTC	CASSRRQGAYEQFF
-	TRBV5-6	few	TRBJ1-1	TGTGCCAGCAGCGCAGGGGACACTGAAGCTTTCTTT	CASSAGDTEAFF
-	TRBV4-1	-	TRBJ2-3	TGCGCCAGCAGCCCTTCCAGGGATACGCAGTATTTT	CASSPSRDTQYF
TRBD2	TRBV5-1	many	TRBJ2-1	TGCGCCAGCAGCTCCGGGGGACTAGCGGGCAACAATGAGCAGTTCTTC	CASSSGGLAGNNEQFF
-	TRBV5-4	-	TRBJ2-5	TGTGCCAGCAGGGGTGGCCAGGCGAATGTGGAGACCCAGTACTTC	CASRGGQANVETQYF
TRBD1	TRBV6-1	few	TRBJ2-7	TGTGCCAGCAGTGAAAACCCGGGACAGGGCTACGAGCAGTACTTC	CASSENPGQGYEQYF
-	TRBV11-3	-	TRBJ2-1	TGTGCCAGCAGCAATAGGCCCACCTCCTCCTACAATGAGCAGTTCTTC	CASSNRPTSSYNEQFF
TRBD1	TRBV7-9	few	TRBJ1-1	TGTGCCAGCAGCTCGGGACTGGGACAGGGGAACACTGAAGCTTTCTTT	CASSSGLGQGNTEAFF
TRBD1	TRBV18	-	TRBJ1-2	TGTGCCAGCTCACTAGGACAGGGGAAGGACTATGGCTACACCTTC	CASSLGQGKDYGYTF
-	TRBV18	-	TRBJ2-7	TGTGCCAGCTCACCGAGGGGAGCCTACGAGCAGTACTTC	CASSPRGAYEQYF
TRBD1	TRBV10-3	-	TRBJ2-7	TGTGCCATCAGTGGACAGGGAGACTACGAGCAGTACTTC	CAISGQGDYEQYF
TRBD2	TRBV7-6	-	TRBJ2-2	TGTGCCAGCAGCTTAGTAGCGGGAAGTTACACCGGGGAGCTGTTTTTT	CASSLVAGSYTGELFF